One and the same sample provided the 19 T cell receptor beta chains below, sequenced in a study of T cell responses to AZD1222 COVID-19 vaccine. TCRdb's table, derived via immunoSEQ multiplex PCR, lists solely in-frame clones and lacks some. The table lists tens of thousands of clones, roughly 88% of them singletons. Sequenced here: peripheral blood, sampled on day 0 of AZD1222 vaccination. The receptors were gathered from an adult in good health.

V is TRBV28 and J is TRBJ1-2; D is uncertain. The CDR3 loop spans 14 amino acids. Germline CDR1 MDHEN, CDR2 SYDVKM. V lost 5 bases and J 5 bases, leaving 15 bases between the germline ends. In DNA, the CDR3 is TGTGCCAGCAGTGACCCCCGGGCTTCATATGGCTACACCTTC. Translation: CASSDPRASYGYTF.

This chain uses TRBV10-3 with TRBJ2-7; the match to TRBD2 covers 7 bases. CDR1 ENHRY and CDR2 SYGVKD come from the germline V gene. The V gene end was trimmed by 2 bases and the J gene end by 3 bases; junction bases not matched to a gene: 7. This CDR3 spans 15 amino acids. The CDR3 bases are TGTGCCATCAGTGAGCCCGGGACGGGGGGCTACGAGCAGTACTTC. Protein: CAISEPGTGGYEQYF.

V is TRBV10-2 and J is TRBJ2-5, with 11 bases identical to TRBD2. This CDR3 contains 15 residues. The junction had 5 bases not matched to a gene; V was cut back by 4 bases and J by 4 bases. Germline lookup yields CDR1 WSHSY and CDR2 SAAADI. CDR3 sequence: CASSAGLAGGETQYF. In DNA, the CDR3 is TGCGCCAGCAGTGCGGGGCTAGCGGGGGGAGAGACCCAGTACTTC.

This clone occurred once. The CDR3 reads CASSFPEGQGPEAFF. The CDR3 DNA reads as TGTGCCAGCAGTTTCCCCGAGGGACAGGGTCCTGAAGCTTTCTTT. This sequence joins TRBV28 and TRBJ1-1, with 9 bases that match TRBD1. Germline V gives CDR1 MDHEN, CDR2 SYDVKM. V shed 3 bases, J shed 6 bases, and the junction held 8 bases outside the gene matches. The CDR3 sequence is 15 residues long.

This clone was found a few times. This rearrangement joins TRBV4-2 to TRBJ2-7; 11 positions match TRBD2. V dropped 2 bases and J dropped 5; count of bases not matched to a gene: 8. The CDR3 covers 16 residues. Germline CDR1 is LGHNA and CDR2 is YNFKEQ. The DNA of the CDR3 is TGTGCCAGCAGCCAACAGACTAGCGGGGTAGAAAACGAGCAGTACTTC. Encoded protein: CASSQQTSGVENEQYF.

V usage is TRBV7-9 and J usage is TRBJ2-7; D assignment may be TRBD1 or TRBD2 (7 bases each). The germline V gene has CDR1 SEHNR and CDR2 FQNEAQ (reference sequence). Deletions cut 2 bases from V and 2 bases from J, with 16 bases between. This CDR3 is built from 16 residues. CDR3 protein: CASSLWAGDSPYEQYF. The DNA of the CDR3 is TGTGCCAGCAGCTTATGGGCGGGGGACAGCCCCTACGAGCAGTACTTC.

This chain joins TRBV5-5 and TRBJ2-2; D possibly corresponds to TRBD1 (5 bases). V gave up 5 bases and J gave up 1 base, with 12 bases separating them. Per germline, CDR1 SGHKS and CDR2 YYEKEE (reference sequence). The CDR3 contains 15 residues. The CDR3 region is CASSLTGQNTGELFF. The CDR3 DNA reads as TGTGCCAGCAGTCTCACTGGACAGAACACCGGGGAGCTGTTTTTT.

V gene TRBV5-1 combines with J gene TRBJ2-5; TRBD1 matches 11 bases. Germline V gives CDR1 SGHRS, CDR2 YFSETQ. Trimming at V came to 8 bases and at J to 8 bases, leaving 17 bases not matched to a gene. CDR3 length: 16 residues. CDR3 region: CASRPSSGTGGTTQYF. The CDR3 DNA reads TGCGCCAGTCGACCATCTTCCGGGACAGGGGGTACTACCCAGTACTTC.

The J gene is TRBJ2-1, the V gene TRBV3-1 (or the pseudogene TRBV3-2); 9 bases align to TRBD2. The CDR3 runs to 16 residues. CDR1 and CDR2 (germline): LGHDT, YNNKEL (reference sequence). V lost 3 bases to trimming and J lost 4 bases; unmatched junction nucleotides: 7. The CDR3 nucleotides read TGTGCCAGCAGCCATTTGACTAGCGGTCTTTACAATGAGCAGTTCTTC. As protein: CASSHLTSGLYNEQFF.

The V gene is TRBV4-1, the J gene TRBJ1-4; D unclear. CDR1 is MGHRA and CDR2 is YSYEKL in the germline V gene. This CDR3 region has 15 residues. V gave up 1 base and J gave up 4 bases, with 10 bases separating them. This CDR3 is CASSQVVHRNEKLFF. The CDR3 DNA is TGCGCCAGCAGCCAAGTCGTACACCGTAATGAAAAACTGTTTTTT.

The CDR3 is CASSLYGSGPQHF. Written as DNA, the CDR3 is TGTGCCAGCAGCTTATATGGGAGTGGGCCCCAGCATTTT. V is TRBV7-2 and J is TRBJ1-5; D unresolved. V lost 2 bases and J lost 9, with 11 bases in between. Germline V gene lookup returns CDR1 SGHTA and CDR2 FQGNSA. CDR3 length: 13 amino acids.

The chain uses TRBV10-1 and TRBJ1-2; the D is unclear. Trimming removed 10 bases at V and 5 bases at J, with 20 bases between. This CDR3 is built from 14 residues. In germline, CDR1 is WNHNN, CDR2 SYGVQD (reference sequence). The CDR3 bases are TGCGCCAAACTCGTGCTGGACGGAAGGTATGGCTACACCTTC. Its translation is CAKLVLDGRYGYTF.

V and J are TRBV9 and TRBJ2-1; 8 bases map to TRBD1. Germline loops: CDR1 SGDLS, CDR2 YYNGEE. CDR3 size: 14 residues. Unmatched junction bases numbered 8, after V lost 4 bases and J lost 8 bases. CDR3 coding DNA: TGTGCCAGCAGCTTCTTGGACAGGGACGATGAGCAGTTCTTC. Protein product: CASSFLDRDDEQFF.

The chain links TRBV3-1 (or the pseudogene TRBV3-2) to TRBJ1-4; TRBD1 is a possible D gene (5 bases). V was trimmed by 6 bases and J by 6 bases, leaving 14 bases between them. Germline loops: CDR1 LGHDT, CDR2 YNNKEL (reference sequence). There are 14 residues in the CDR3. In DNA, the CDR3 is TGTGCCAGCAGAGGGGCAGGGATCCATGAAAAACTGTTTTTT. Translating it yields CASRGAGIHEKLFF.

The CDR3 region is CASSSGQGEQYF. The CDR3 DNA follows: TGTGCCAGCAGTTCAGGACAGGGAGAGCAGTACTTC. The V gene is TRBV28, the J gene TRBJ2-7; TRBD1 matches at 8 bases. The germline V gene encodes CDR1 MDHEN and CDR2 SYDVKM. This CDR3 has 12 amino acids. The V and J ends lost 4 bases and 7 bases, in that order; junction bases with no gene match: 3.

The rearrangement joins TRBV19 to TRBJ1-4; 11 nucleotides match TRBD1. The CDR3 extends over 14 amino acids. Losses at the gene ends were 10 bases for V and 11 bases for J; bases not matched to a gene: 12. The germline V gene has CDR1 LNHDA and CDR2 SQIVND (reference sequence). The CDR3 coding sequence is TGTGCCACCCGAAAAGGACAGGGGGCGCAGAAACTGTTTTTT. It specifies CATRKGQGAQKLFF. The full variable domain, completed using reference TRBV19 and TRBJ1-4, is DGGITQSPKYLFRKEGQNVTLSCEQNLNHDAMYWYRQDPGQGLRLIYYSQIVNDFQKGDIAEGYSVSREKKESFPLTVTSAQKNPTAFYLCATRKGQGAQKLFFGSGTQLSVL.

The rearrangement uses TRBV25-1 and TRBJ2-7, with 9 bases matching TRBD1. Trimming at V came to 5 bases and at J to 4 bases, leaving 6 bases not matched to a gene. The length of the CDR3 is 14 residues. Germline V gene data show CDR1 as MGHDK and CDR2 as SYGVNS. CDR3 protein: CASSKPGQGYEQYF. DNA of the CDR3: TGTGCCAGCAGTAAACCCGGACAGGGGTACGAGCAGTACTTC.

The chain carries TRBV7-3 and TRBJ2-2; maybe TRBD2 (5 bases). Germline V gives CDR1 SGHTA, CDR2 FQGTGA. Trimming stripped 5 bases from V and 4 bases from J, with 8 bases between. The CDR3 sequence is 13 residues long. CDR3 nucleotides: TGTGCCAGCAGCCACCGGGGCACCGGGGAGCTGTTTTTT. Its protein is CASSHRGTGELFF.

The CDR3 nucleotides are TGTGCCAGTAGCCTAAACTCCCTCGGGACAGAGAACACTGAAGCTTTCTTT. This gives the protein CASSLNSLGTENTEAFF. The chain is built from TRBV19 and TRBJ1-1; 7 bases are shared with TRBD1. V lost 6 bases to trimming and J lost 1 base; unmatched junction nucleotides: 14. Germline V gives CDR1 LNHDA, CDR2 SQIVND (reference sequence). CDR3 length: 17 residues.